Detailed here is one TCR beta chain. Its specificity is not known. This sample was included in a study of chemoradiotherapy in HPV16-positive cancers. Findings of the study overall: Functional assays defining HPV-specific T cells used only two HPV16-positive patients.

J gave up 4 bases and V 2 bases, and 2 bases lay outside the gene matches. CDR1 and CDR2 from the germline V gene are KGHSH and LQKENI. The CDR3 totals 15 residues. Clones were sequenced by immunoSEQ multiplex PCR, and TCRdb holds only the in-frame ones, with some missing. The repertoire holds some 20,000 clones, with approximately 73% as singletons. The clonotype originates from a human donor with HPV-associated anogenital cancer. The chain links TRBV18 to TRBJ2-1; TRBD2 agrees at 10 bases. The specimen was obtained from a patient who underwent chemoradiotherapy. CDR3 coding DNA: TGTGCCAGCTCACCAACTAGCGGGACTTACAATGAGCAGTTCTTC. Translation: CASSPTSGTYNEQFF.